This TCR beta chain stems from a study of blood T cell repertoires in COVID-19. Looking at the study overall: In each case, the material was cDNA or gDNA derived from T cells, B-cell-depleted T cells, or PBMCs.

Enrolment of Seattle patients took place during active infection, and they were followed longitudinally. Germline V gene sequence: CDR1 SGDLS, CDR2 YYNGEE. V lost 6 bases and J lost 5, with 11 bases in between. The CDR3 is 13 residues long. This table comes from immunoSEQ multiplex PCR, and its TCRdb copy is limited to in-frame clones, with some not included. The table has some 64,000 clones, more than 75% seen once; the top ten hold 12% to 15%. The source of this sequence is a man aged 55 to 70 with COVID-19, enrolled during active disease. Sequencing was carried out using peripheral blood. The V call is TRBV9, the J call TRBJ2-2; possibly TRBD1 for D (5 bases). CDR3 region: CASTNQGTGELFF. CDR3 DNA sequence: TGTGCCAGCACAAACCAGGGAACCGGGGAGCTGTTTTTT.